This is a list of T cell receptor beta chains from one sample in a study of T cells after posttransplantation cyclophosphamide. Repertoires were generated with immunoSEQ multiplex PCR, while TCRdb's copy carries only in-frame clones and drops some. The sample has some 49,000 clones, roughly 92% seen once. Material for sequencing was PBMCs. The receptors come from a woman between 50 and 59 years old in good health and a related stem cell transplant donor. Each CDR3 is given with its conserved first and last residue. Each record gives: J gene, V gene, D gene, clone size, CDR3 DNA, CDR3 protein. A D gene is named only where the DNA matches it firmly. Clone sizes are given selectively: once, few, many, or a class where the clone is expanded.

>TRBJ1-4|TRBV19|TRBD1|-
TGTGCCAGTAGTACTGGGACAGCAACTAATGAAAAACTGTTTTTT
CASSTGTATNEKLFF
>TRBJ1-5|TRBV4-2|-|-
TGTGCCAGCAGCCAAGAAGTCACAGGGTCCAGCAATCAGCCCCAGCATTTT
CASSQEVTGSSNQPQHF
>TRBJ1-1|TRBV15|-|-
TGTGCCACCAGCACGCGGCAGCTGGGCACTGAAGCTTTCTTT
CATSTRQLGTEAFF
>TRBJ1-5|TRBV18|-|-
TGTGCCAGCTCACCACCTGATTTAACAGGGAATCAGCCCCAGCATTTT
CASSPPDLTGNQPQHF
>TRBJ2-1|TRBV9|-|-
TGTGCCAGCAGCGTAGAAGTAGGGGACAATGAGCAGTTCTTC
CASSVEVGDNEQFF
>TRBJ2-7|TRBV5-1|-|-
TGCGCCTCAAGCTTACCCTCGGGAGAGCAGTACTTC
CASSLPSGEQYF
>TRBJ2-1|TRBV7-3|TRBD2|-
TGTGCCAGCAGCTTTCGGACTAGCGGAAACAATGAGCAGTTCTTC
CASSFRTSGNNEQFF
>TRBJ1-4|TRBV5-7|-|-
TGTGCCAGCAGCTCGTGGGGAGTTGATGAAAAACTGTTTTTT
CASSSWGVDEKLFF
>TRBJ2-1|TRBV9|TRBD2|-
TGTGCCAGCAGCGTAGAGCCTCTGGGGAGGGAGTACAATGAGCAGTTCTTC
CASSVEPLGREYNEQFF
>TRBJ1-1|TRBV5-1|-|-
TGCGCCAGCAGCTTGGCCGTCAGGGCATTACAACTTGAAGCTTTCTTT
CASSLAVRALQLEAFF
>TRBJ1-2|TRBV5-1|-|-
TGCGCCAGCAGCTTGGGACAGTCGAACGGCTACACCTTC
CASSLGQSNGYTF
>TRBJ2-1|TRBV2|TRBD2|-
TGTGCCAGCAGGGCGGGAGGGGGGGCCTACAATGAGCAGTTCTTC
CASRAGGGAYNEQFF
>TRBJ2-5|TRBV14|-|once
TGTGCCAGCAGCCCCCCTGGGGCGAGATGGTACCAAGAGACCCAGTACTTC
CASSPPGARWYQETQYF
>TRBJ2-7|TRBV5-1|-|-
TGCGCCAGCAGCCCGGAGGGGGAGGGCCCGCAGTACTTC
CASSPEGEGPQYF
>TRBJ2-1|TRBV7-3|TRBD2|-
TGTGCCAGCAGCTTAGGGGCGGGAGGAGCCTACAATGAGCAGTTCTTC
CASSLGAGGAYNEQFF
>TRBJ2-1|TRBV5-1|-|-
TGCGCCAGCAGCACAACAGGGTTGCCTTACAATGAGCAGTTCTTC
CASSTTGLPYNEQFF
>TRBJ2-1|TRBV5-6|TRBD1|-
TGTGCCAGCAGCGCAACAGGGGGCCATGAGCAGTTCTTC
CASSATGGHEQFF
>TRBJ1-5|TRBV10-1|-|-
TGCGCAACTCGAACCGAGCCCCAGCATTTT
CATRTEPQHF
>TRBJ1-6|TRBV25-1|-|-
TGTGCCAGCAGTGGCCGAAAAGGAGGGCTCCAGGTTTACACCCTCCACTTT
CASSGRKGGLQVYTLHF
>TRBJ2-1|TRBV7-6|-|-
TGTGCCAGCAGCTCGACTACGAGCTCCTACAATGAGCAGTTCTTC
CASSSTTSSYNEQFF
>TRBJ1-3|TRBV4-1|-|few
TGCGCCAGCAGCCAAGGGGACTACTCTGGAAACACCATATATTTT
CASSQGDYSGNTIYF
>TRBJ2-3|TRBV5-4|TRBD1|-
TGTGCCAGCAGAAGTCCGGGACAGACAGATACGCAGTATTTT
CASRSPGQTDTQYF
>TRBJ2-7|TRBV14|TRBD1|-
TGTGCCAGCAGCCCATGGGACAGACCCTACGAGCAGTACTTC
CASSPWDRPYEQYF
>TRBJ2-5|TRBV6-6|TRBD2|-
TGTGCCAGCACCCCCGGGGGGGGCCGAGCCCAAGAGACCCAGTACTTC
CASTPGGGRAQETQYF
>TRBJ2-7|TRBV27|TRBD1|-
TGTGCCAGCACCACGGGACAGGGCTCCTACGAGCAGTACTTC
CASTTGQGSYEQYF
>TRBJ2-7|TRBV7-3|TRBD2|-
TGTGCCAGCAGCTCTAGCGGGGCGTCCTCCGAGCAGTACTTC
CASSSSGASSEQYF
>TRBJ1-5|TRBV7-9|TRBD1|-
TGTGCCAGCAGCTTGGGGGCCCCCGGACAGGCACGTCAGCCCCAGCATTTT
CASSLGAPGQARQPQHF
>TRBJ1-5|TRBV7-8|-|once
TGTGCCAGCCAGCCCAGGGTGAGCAATCAGCCCCAGCATTTT
CASQPRVSNQPQHF
>TRBJ1-5|TRBV5-1|TRBD1|-
TGCGCCAGCAGTGTAAGGCCGGGACAGGGGAATCAGCCCCAGCATTTT
CASSVRPGQGNQPQHF
>TRBJ2-5|TRBV5-1|TRBD2|-
TGCGCCAGCGGATCTAGCCTCACTCCGGGGGGGACCCAGTACTTC
CASGSSLTPGGTQYF
>TRBJ2-1|TRBV2|TRBD1|-
TGTGCCAGCAGGTTACAGGGGCTGTCCTACAATGAGCAGTTCTTC
CASRLQGLSYNEQFF
>TRBJ1-5|TRBV28|TRBD1|-
TGTGCCAGCAGCCACAGGGGGGGGCATCAGCCCCAGCATTTT
CASSHRGGHQPQHF
>TRBJ2-5|TRBV11-2|-|-
TGTGCCAGCAGCCCCTGGGCAGGTCAAGAGACCCAGTACTTC
CASSPWAGQETQYF
>TRBJ1-1|TRBV4-1|-|-
TGCGCCAGCAGCCAACCCCAGGCAAGGAACACTGAAGCTTTCTTT
CASSQPQARNTEAFF
>TRBJ2-7|TRBV18|-|once
TGTGCCAGCTATGCATCCGGGGGACGGGACGAGCAGTACTTC
CASYASGGRDEQYF
>TRBJ2-1|TRBV7-9|-|few
TGTGCCAGCAGCTTAGGGAGAATCGGCTACAATGAGCAGTTCTTC
CASSLGRIGYNEQFF
>TRBJ1-2|TRBV19|-|-
TGTGCCAGTAGTCCCACGGGAAACTATGGCTACACCTTC
CASSPTGNYGYTF
>TRBJ1-5|TRBV5-1|TRBD1|-
TGCGCCAGCAGCCCGACAGGGGCGAATCAGCCCCAGCATTTT
CASSPTGANQPQHF
>TRBJ2-4|TRBV6-1|-|-
TGTGCCAGCGGCGTCAGCAGCGTGAAGGACATTCAGTACTTC
CASGVSSVKDIQYF
>TRBJ2-1|TRBV19|TRBD1|once
TGTGCCAGTAGTCTCGGGGACAGGGTAAAGTCGAGGGGTGAGCAGTTCTTC
CASSLGDRVKSRGEQFF
>TRBJ1-1|TRBV29-1|TRBD1|-
TGCAGCGTTACCGGGACAGGGGGCACTGAAGCTTTCTTT
CSVTGTGGTEAFF
>TRBJ2-1|TRBV19|-|-
TGTGCCAGTAGTCAGGACATCTCCTACAATGAGCAGTTCTTC
CASSQDISYNEQFF
>TRBJ1-2|TRBV14|TRBD1|-
TGTGCCAGCAGCCCGAATAACAGGGGCGGCTACACCTTC
CASSPNNRGGYTF
>TRBJ2-3|TRBV19|-|-
TGTGCCAGTAGTATCGGAGGGGGCGCGACAGATACGCAGTATTTT
CASSIGGGATDTQYF
>TRBJ1-2|TRBV6-6|TRBD1|-
TGTGCCAGCAGTTTCTCGACAGGGGGCGCCTCTGGCTACACCTTC
CASSFSTGGASGYTF
>TRBJ1-5|TRBV19|-|-
TGTGCCAGTGTAACAGGGTTTCAGCCCCAGCATTTT
CASVTGFQPQHF
>TRBJ1-5|TRBV6-5|-|-
TGTGCCAGCAGTTACCGACCAGGGACTGGGCAGCCCCAGCATTTT
CASSYRPGTGQPQHF
>TRBJ2-7|TRBV10-1|TRBD1|-
TGCGCCAGCAACCGACAGGGTTTACTCCACGAGCAGTACTTC
CASNRQGLLHEQYF
>TRBJ2-7|TRBV19|-|few
TGTGCCAGTAGCGGGGACTACGAGCAGTACTTC
CASSGDYEQYF
>TRBJ2-1|TRBV12-5|-|-
TGTGCTAGTGGTTTCAACAATGAGCAGTTCTTC
CASGFNNEQFF
>TRBJ2-5|TRBV9|TRBD2|few
TGTGCCAGCAGCGCGGGACTAGCGGGAGTAGTTCCGAAGACCCAGTACTTC
CASSAGLAGVVPKTQYF
>TRBJ2-2|TRBV2|-|-
TGTGCCACCACTCGGGAGCAGGGTTTGGACACCGGGGAGCTGTTTTTT
CATTREQGLDTGELFF
>TRBJ2-7|TRBV7-2|-|-
TGTGCCAGCAGCTTAGGCGGGACAGCTTACGAGCAGTACTTC
CASSLGGTAYEQYF
>TRBJ1-4|TRBV5-6|TRBD1|-
TGTGCCAGCAGCGGGACAGCAGCCCCGGTCCGGGAAAAACTGTTTTTT
CASSGTAAPVREKLFF
>TRBJ1-6|TRBV6-5|-|-
TGTGCCAGCAGTTACTTCAGGCAATCCTATAATTCACCCCTCCACTTT
CASSYFRQSYNSPLHF
>TRBJ2-7|TRBV7-9|TRBD1|-
TGTGCCAGCAGCTTAGATAGGTGGACAGGGGGCGGGAAGGAGCAGTACTTC
CASSLDRWTGGGKEQYF
>TRBJ2-6|TRBV27|-|-
TGTGCCAGCAGGGACAGCGAGACAGGTTCTGGGGCCAACGTCCTGACTTTC
CASRDSETGSGANVLTF